This T cell receptor beta chain was observed in a study of cytomegalovirus exposure and HLA in healthy donors. PCR used 60 Vbeta primers and 13 Jbeta primers. The repertoire was sequenced with immunoSEQ multiplex PCR; TCRdb's copy has only in-frame clones and lacks some. The table has about 140,000 clones, 60% to 80% seen once. Germline V gives CDR1 ENHRY, CDR2 SYGVKD. The ends lost 4 bases at V and 2 bases at J; junction bases unmatched: 1. This CDR3 is 14 amino acids long. Sequenced input: PBMCs. The chain has TRBV10-3 and TRBJ2-5; 10 bases are a match to TRBD1. This TCR came from a male donor in good health and CMV-seronegative. CDR3 in DNA: TGTGCCATCAGTGTGGGACAGGGGCAAGAGACCCAGTACTTC. Protein: CAISVGQGQETQYF.